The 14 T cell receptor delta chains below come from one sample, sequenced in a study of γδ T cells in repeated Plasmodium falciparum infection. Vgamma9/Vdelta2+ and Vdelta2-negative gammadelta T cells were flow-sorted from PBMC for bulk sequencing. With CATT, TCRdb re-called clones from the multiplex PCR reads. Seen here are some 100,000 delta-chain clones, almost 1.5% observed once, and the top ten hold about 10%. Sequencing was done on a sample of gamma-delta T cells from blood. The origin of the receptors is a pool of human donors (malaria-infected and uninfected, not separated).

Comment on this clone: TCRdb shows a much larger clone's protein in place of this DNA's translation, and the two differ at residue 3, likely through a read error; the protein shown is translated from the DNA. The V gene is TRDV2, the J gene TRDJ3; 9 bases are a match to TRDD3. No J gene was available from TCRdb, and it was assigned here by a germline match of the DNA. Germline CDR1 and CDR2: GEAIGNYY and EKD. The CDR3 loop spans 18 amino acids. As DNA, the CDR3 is TGTGCCTATGACACTATTGGGGGATACTCCTGGGACACCCGACAGATGTTTTTC. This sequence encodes CAYDTIGGYSWDTRQMFF.

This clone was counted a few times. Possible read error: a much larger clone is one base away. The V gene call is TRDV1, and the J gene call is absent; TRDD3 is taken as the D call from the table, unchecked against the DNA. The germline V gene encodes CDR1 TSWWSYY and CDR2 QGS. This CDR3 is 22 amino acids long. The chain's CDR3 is CALGELAFSWLTGGYDADKLTF. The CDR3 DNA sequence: TGTGCTCTTGGGGAACTTGCTTTTTCCTGGCTTACTGGGGGATATGATGCCGATAAACTCACCTTT.

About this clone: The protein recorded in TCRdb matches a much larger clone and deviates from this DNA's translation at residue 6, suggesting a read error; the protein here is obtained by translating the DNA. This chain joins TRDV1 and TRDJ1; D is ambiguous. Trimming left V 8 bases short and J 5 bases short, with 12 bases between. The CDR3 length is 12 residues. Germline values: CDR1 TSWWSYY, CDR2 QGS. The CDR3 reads CALFSPRDKLIF. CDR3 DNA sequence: TGTGCTCTTTTTTCCCCCCGGGATAAACTCATCTTT.

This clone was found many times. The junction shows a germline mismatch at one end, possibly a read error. The CDR3 sequence: CAIGARLVGGYAEADKLIF. The CDR3 coding sequence is TGTGCTATTGGGGCCCGGCTGGTCGGGGGATACGCAGAGGCCGATAAACTCATCTTT. The chain is built from TRDV1 and TRDJ1, with 10 nucleotides matching TRDD3. The germline gives CDR1 TSWWSYY, CDR2 QGS. The CDR3 is 19 amino acids.

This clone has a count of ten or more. DNA of the CDR3: TGTGCTCTTGGGGCGATTCCCACTGGGTGCCCGGTTTTGACAGCACAACTCTTCTTT. Its translation: CALGAIPTGCPVLTAQLFF. The gene calls are TRDV1 and TRDJ2; TRDD3 might be the D (6 bases). CDR1 and CDR2 (germline): TSWWSYY, QGS. CDR3 length: 19 amino acids. The V gene lost 4 bases and the J gene lost 1 base, with 22 bases spanning the gap.

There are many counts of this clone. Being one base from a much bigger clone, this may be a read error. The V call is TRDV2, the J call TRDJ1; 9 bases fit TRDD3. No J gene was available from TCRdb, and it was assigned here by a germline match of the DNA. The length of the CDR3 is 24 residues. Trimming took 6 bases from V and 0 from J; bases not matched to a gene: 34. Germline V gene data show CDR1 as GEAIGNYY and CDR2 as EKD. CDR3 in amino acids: CACNPLGFDGTGGLEIRYTDKLIF. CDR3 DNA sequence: TGTGCCTGTAACCCCCTCGGTTTTGATGGTACTGGGGGACTCGAAATAAGGTACACCGATAAACTCATCTTT.

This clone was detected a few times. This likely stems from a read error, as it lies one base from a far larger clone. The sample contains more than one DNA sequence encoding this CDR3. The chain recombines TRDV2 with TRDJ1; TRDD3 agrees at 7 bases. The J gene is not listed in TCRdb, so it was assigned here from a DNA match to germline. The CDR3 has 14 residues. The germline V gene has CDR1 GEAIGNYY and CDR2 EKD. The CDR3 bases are TGTGCCTGCGACACTGTGGGGGACCGCGATAAACTCATCTTT. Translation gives CACDTVGDRDKLIF.

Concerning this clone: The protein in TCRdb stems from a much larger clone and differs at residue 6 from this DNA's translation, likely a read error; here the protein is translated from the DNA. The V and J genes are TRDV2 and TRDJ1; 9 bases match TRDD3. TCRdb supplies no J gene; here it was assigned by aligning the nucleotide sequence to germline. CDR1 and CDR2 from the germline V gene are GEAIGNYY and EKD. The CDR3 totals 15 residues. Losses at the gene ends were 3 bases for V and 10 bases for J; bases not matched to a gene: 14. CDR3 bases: TGTGCCTGTGACGGGACACTGGGGGACACCTCGGGACTCATCTTT. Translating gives CACDGTLGDTSGLIF.

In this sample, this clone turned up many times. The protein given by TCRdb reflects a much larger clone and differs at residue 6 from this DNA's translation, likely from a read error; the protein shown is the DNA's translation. Here the CDR3 reads CALGEPSYWGTPYSKLIF. The CDR3 nucleotides are TGTGCTCTTGGGGAACCGTCCTACTGGGGGACCCCCTATAGTAAACTCATCTTT. This chain links TRDV1 with TRDJ1; 9 bases fit TRDD3. The CDR3 is 18 amino acids. V gave up 1 base and J gave up 7 bases; unmatched junction bases: 16. Germline CDR1 reads TSWWSYY; CDR2 reads QGS.

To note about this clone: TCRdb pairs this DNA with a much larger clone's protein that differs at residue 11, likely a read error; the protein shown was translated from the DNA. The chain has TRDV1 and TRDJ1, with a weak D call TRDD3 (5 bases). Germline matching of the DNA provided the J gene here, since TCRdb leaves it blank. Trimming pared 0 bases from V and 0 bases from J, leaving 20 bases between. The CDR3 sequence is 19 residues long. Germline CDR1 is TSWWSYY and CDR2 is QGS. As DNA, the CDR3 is TGTGCTCTTGGGGAACTAGTATCCGTTGTACCGGGGGACACCGATAAACTCATCTTT. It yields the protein CALGELVSVVPGDTDKLIF.

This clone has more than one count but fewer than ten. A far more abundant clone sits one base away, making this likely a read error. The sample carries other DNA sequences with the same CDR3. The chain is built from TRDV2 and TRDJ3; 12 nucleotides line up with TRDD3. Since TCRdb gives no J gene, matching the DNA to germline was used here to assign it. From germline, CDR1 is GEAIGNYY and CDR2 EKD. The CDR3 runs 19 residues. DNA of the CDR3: TGTGCCTGTGACACCGTGGGAACTGGGGGATACTGGGACACCCGGCAGATGTTTTTC. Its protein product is CACDTVGTGGYWDTRQMFF.

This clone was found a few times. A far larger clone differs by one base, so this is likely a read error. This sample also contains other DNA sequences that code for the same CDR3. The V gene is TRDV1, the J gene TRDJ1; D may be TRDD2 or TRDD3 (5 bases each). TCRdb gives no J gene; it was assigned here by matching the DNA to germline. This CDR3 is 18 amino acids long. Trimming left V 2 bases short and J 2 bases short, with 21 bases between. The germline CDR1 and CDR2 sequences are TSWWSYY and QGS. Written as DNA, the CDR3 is TGTGCTCTTGGGGAAGTGGGAGGGATCCCATCCTATACCGATAAACTCATCTTT. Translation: CALGEVGGIPSYTDKLIF.

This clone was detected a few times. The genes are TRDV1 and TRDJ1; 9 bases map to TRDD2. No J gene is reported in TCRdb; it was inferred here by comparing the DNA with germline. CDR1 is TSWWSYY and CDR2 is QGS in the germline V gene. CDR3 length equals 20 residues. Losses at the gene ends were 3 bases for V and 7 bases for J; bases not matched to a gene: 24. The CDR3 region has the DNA TGTGCTCTTGGGGAGGCGGCCTTCCTACGGCCGGGGCCCTTACCCGGTAAACTCATCTTT. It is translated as CALGEAAFLRPGPLPGKLIF.

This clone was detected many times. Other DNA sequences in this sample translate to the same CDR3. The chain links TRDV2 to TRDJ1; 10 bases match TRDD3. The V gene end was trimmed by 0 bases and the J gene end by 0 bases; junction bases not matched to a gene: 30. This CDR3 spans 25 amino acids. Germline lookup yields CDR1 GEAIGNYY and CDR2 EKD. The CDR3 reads CACDTLSSLGRVLGDPKPYTDKLIF. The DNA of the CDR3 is TGTGCCTGTGACACCCTTTCCTCCCTCGGCCGTGTACTGGGGGATCCGAAGCCTTACACCGATAAACTCATCTTT.